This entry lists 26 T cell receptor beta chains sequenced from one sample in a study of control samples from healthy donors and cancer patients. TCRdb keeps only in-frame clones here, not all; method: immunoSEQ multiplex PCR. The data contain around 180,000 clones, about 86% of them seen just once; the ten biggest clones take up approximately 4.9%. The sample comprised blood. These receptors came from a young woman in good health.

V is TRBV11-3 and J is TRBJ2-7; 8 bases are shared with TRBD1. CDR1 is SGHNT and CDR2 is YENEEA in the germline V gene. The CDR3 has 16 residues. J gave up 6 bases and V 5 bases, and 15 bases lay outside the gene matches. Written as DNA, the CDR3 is TGTGCCAGCAGCCCCAACCGAGGTGGACAGGGCGCCGAGCAGTACTTC. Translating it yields CASSPNRGGQGAEQYF.

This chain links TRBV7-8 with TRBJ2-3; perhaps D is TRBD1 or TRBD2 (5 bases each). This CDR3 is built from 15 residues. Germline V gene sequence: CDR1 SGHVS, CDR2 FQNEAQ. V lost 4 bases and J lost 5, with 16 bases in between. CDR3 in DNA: TGTGCCAGCAGCTCCTCAGGGACCTTCAGAGATACGCAGTATTTT. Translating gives CASSSSGTFRDTQYF.

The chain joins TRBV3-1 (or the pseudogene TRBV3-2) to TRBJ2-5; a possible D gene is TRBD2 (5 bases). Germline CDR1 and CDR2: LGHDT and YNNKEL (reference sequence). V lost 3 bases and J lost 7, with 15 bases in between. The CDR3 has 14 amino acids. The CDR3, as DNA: TGTGCCAGCAGCCAGGTACAAGCCGGAGGGACCCAGTACTTC. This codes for CASSQVQAGGTQYF.

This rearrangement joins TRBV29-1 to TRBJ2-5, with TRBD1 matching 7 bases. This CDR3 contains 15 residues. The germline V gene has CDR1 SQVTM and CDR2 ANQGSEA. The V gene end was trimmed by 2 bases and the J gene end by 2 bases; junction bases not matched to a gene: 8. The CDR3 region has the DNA TGCAGCGTTGAATCTCCCGGGACAGAACAAGAGACCCAGTACTTC. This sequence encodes CSVESPGTEQETQYF.

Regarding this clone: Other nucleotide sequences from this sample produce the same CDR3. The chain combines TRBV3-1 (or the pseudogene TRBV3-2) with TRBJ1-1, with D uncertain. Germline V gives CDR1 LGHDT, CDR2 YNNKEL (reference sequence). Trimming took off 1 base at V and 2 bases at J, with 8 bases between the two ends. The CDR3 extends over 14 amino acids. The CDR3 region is CASSQVEGNTEAFF. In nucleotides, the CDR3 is TGTGCCAGCAGCCAAGTGGAAGGAAACACTGAAGCTTTCTTT.

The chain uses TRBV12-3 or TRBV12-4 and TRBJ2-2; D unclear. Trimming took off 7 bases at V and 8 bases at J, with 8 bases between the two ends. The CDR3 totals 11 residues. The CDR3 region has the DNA TGTGCCAGCACCCACGGGGGGGAGCTGTTTTTT. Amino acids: CASTHGGELFF.

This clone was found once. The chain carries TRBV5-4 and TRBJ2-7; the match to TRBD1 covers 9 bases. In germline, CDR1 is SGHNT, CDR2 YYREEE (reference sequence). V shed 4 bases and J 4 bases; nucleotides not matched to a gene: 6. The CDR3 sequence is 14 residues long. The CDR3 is CASSDGTGTYEQYF. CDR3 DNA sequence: TGTGCCAGCAGCGACGGGACAGGGACTTACGAGCAGTACTTC.

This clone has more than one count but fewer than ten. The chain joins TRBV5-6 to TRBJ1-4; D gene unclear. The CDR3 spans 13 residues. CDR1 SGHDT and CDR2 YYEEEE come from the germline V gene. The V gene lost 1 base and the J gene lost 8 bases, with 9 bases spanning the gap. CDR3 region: CASSLKGGEKLFF. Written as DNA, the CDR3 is TGTGCCAGCAGCTTGAAGGGAGGCGAAAAACTGTTTTTT. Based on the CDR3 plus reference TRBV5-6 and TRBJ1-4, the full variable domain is DAGVTQSPTHLIKTRGQQVTLRCSPKSGHDTVSWYQQALGQGPQFIFQYYEEEERQRGNFPDRFSGHQFPNYSSELNVNALLLGDSALYLCASSLKGGEKLFFGSGTQLSVL.

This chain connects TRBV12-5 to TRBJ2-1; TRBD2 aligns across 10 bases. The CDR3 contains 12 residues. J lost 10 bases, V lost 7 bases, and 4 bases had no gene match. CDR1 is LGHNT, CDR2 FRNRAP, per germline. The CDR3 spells CASASGRGEQFF. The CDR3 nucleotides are TGTGCTAGTGCCAGCGGGAGGGGGGAGCAGTTCTTC.

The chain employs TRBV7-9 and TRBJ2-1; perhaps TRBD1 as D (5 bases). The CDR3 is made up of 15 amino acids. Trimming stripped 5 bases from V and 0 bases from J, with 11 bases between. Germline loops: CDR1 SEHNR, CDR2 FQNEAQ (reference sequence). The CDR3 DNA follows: TGTGCCAGCAGCCCTTTGGACATCTCCTACAATGAGCAGTTCTTC. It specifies CASSPLDISYNEQFF.

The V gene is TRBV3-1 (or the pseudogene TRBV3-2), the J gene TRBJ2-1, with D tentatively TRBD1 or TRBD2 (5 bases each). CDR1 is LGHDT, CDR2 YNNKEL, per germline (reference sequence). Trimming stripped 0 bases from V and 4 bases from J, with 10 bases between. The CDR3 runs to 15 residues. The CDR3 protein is CASSQEVGAYNEQFF. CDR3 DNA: TGTGCCAGCAGCCAAGAGGTCGGGGCTTACAATGAGCAGTTCTTC.

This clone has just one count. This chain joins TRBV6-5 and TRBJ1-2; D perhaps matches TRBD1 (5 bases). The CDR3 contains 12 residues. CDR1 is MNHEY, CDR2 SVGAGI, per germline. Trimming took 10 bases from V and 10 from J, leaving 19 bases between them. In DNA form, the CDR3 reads TGTGCCACCACCGGGACCCGCTTGTCCTACACCTTC. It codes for CATTGTRLSYTF.

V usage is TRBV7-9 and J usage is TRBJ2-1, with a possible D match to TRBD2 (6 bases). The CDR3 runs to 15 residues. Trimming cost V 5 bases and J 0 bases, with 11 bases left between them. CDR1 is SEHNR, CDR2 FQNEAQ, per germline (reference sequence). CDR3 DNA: TGTGCCAGCAGCAACGGGAGAACCTCCTACAATGAGCAGTTCTTC. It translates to CASSNGRTSYNEQFF.

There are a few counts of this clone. The CDR3 DNA reads TGTGCCAGCAGTGGCGGCCGCGGGAGGGCAGATACGCAGTATTTT. It yields the protein CASSGGRGRADTQYF. This chain joins TRBV7-2 and TRBJ2-3; 9 bases fit TRBD2. The CDR3 totals 15 residues. V lost 6 bases, J lost 4 bases, and 8 bases stayed unmatched. Germline V CDR1 and CDR2: SGHTA, FQGNSA.

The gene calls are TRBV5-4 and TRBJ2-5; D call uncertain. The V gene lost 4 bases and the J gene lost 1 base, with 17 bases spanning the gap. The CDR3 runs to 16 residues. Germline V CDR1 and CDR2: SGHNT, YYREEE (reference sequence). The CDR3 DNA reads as TGTGCCAGCAGCCCGGTTAACTGGTCGTTCCAAGAGACCCAGTACTTC. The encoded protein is CASSPVNWSFQETQYF.

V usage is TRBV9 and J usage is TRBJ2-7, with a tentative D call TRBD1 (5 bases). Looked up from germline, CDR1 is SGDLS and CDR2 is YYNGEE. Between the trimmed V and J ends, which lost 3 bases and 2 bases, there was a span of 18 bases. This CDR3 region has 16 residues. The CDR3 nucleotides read TGTGCCAGCAGCGGCGCTCTGGGGCCTCGAACCTACGAGCAGTACTTC. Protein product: CASSGALGPRTYEQYF.

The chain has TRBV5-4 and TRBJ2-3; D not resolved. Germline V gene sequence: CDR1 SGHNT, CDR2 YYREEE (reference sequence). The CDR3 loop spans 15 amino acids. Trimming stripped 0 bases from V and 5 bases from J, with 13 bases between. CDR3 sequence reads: CASSLVQLLLDTQYF. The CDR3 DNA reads TGTGCCAGCAGCTTGGTCCAGTTGTTGCTAGATACGCAGTATTTT.

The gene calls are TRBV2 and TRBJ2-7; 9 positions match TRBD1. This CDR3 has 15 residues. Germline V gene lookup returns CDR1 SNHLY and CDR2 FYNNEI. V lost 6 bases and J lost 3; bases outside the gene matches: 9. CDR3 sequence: CASSASSGQGYEQYV. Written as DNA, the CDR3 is TGTGCCAGCAGCGCATCCTCGGGACAGGGCTACGAGCAGTACGTC.

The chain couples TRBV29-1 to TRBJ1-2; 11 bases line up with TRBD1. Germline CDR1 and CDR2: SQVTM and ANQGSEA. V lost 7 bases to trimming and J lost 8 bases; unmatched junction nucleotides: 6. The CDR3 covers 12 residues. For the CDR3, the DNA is TGCAGCGCCTCGGGACAGGGGGAAGGCTACACCTTC. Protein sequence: CSASGQGEGYTF.

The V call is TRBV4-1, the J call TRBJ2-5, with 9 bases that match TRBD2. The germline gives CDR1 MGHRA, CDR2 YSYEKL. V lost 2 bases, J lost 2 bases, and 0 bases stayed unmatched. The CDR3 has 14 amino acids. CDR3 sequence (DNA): TGCGCCAGCAGCCAAAGCGGGGGGCAAGAGACCCAGTACTTC. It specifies CASSQSGGQETQYF.

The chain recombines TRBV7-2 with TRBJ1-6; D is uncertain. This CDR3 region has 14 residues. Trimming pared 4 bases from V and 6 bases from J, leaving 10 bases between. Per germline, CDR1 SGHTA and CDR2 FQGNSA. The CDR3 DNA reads TGTGCCAGCAGCTCACCGGGAGCTAATTCACCCCTCCACTTT. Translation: CASSSPGANSPLHF.

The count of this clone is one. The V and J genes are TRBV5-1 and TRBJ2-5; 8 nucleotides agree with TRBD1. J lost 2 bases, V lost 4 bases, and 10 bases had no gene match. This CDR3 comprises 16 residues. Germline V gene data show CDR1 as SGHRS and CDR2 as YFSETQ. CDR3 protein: CASSHGTGILQETQYF. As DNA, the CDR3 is TGCGCCAGCAGCCACGGGACAGGCATTCTACAAGAGACCCAGTACTTC.

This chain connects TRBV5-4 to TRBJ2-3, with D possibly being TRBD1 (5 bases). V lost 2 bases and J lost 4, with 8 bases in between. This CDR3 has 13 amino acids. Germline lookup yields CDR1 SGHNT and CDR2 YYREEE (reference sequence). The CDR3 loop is CASSFLQADTQYF. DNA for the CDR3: TGTGCCAGCAGCTTCCTACAGGCAGATACGCAGTATTTT. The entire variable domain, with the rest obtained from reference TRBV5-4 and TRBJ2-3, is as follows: ETGVTQSPTHLIKTRGQQVTLRCSSQSGHNTVSWYQQALGQGPQFIFQYYREEENGRGNFPPRFSGLQFPNYSSELNVNALELDDSALYLCASSFLQADTQYFGPGTRLTVL.

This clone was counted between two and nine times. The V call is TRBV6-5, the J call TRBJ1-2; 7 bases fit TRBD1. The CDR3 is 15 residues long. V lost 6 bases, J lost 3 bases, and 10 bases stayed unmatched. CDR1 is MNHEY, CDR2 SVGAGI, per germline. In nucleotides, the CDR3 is TGTGCCAGCAGCCCCGAAGGGGGCGCAGACTATGGCTACACCTTC. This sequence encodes CASSPEGGADYGYTF.

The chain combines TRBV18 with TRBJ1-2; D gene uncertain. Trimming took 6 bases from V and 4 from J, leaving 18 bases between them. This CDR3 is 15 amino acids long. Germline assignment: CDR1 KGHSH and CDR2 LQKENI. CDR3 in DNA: TGTGCCAGCTCTCCCGAGAGAGACTTACTCTATGGCTACACCTTC. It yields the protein CASSPERDLLYGYTF.

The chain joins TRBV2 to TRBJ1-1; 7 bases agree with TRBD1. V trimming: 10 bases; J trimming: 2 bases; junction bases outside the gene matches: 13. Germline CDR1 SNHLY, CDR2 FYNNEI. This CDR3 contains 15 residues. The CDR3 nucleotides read TGTGCCACCGTCACGGGACAGAGCTTTAACACTGAAGCTTTCTTT. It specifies CATVTGQSFNTEAFF. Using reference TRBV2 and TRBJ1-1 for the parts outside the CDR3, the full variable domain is EPEVTQTPSHQVTQMGQEVILRCVPISNHLYFYWYRQILGQKVEFLVSFYNNEISEKSEIFDDQFSVERPDGSNFTLKIRSTKLEDSAMYFCATVTGQSFNTEAFFGQGTRLTVV.